This TCR beta chain was recovered during a study of glioma-infiltrating T cells after dendritic cell vaccination. In the study overall: Glioblastoma patients came from Phase I and II dendritic cell vaccination trials. Three intradermal dendritic cell vaccine injections were given every two weeks.

On this clone itself: No antigen is known for it.

Points from the study as a whole: Only a small number of patients had complete blood and tumor samples.

Method: immunoSEQ multiplex PCR; TCRdb's copy keeps in-frame clones and lacks some. Of about 24,000 clones listed, roughly 86% are singletons. The germline gives CDR1 SGHVS, CDR2 FNYEAQ. Trimming took 6 bases from V and 5 from J, leaving 8 bases between them. CDR3 length equals 11 residues. Time point indicated: after dendritic cell vaccination, including at tumor progression/relapse. The clonotype originates from a human donor with glioblastoma. The gene calls are TRBV7-6 and TRBJ2-7; D unclear. The specimen was blood, collected after dendritic cell vaccination. This CDR3 reads CASSANHEQYF. The CDR3 DNA follows: TGTGCCAGCAGTGCGAACCACGAGCAGTACTTC.